This is a list of T cell receptor beta chains from one sample in a study of cytomegalovirus exposure and HLA in healthy donors. Produced via immunoSEQ multiplex PCR; TCRdb's table is partial and in-frame only. The sample carries 80,000 to 90,000 clones, 81% recorded once. The specimen sequenced was PBMCs. Receptor source: a woman in her 30s in good health and CMV-seronegative. Both conserved end residues are part of each CDR3. The D gene is left open where the match is weak. The listing skips clone size in some rows; elsewhere it reads once, few, many or a size class.

.,.,TRBJ1-1,TRBV5-4,TGTGCCAGCAGCTTGGCGGGGGTGAAGAACACTGAAGCTTTCTTT,CASSLAGVKNTEAFF
.,.,TRBJ1-1,TRBV19,TGTGCCAGTAGATCCGTCGACACTGAAGCTTTCTTT,CASRSVDTEAFF
.,.,TRBJ1-6,TRBV15,TGTGCCACCAGCAGAGATGGGGGCGAGGGCGAAAATTCACCCCTCCACTTT,CATSRDGGEGENSPLHF
TRBD2,.,TRBJ2-3,TRBV6-6,TGTGCCAGCAGTTCTACTAGCGGGACGGGACATACGCAGTATTTT,CASSSTSGTGHTQYF
.,.,TRBJ1-4,TRBV5-1,TGCGCCAGCAGGGGAGGAGACAGACCTAATGAAAAACTGTTTTTT,CASRGGDRPNEKLFF
.,.,TRBJ1-5,TRBV5-1,TGCGCCAGCAGCCCCGACAGCAGCAATCAGCCCCAGCATTTT,CASSPDSSNQPQHF
.,.,TRBJ2-3,TRBV6-6,TGTGCCAGCAGTTACCAACAGGGAGAACAAGATACGCAGTATTTT,CASSYQQGEQDTQYF
TRBD1,.,TRBJ2-7,TRBV28,TGTGCCAGCAGAAGGGACAGGGGACCCTACGAGCAGTACTTC,CASRRDRGPYEQYF
.,.,TRBJ2-4,TRBV20-1,TGCAGTGCCGCGGACAAAAACATTCAGTACTTC,CSAADKNIQYF
.,.,TRBJ1-1,TRBV2,TGTGCCAGCACTCTGCACCAGGGGACTGAAGCTTTCTTT,CASTLHQGTEAFF
TRBD1,.,TRBJ1-4,TRBV5-1,TGCGCCAGCAGTCCCCTTATAACAGGGGACAATAATGAAAAACTGTTTTTT,CASSPLITGDNNEKLFF
.,.,TRBJ1-5,TRBV7-3,TGTGCCAGCAGCCCACAGGGAATCAATCAGCCCCAGCATTTT,CASSPQGINQPQHF
TRBD1,.,TRBJ2-7,TRBV28,TGTGCCAGCAGTTTAAGGGACAGGGGCTACGAGCAGTACTTC,CASSLRDRGYEQYF
TRBD1,once,TRBJ2-2,TRBV28,TGTGCCAGCAGTGTGGACAGGGGCTACGCGAACACCGGGGAGCTGTTTTTT,CASSVDRGYANTGELFF
.,.,TRBJ1-2,TRBV6-4,TGTGCCAGCAGTGATGGGCTTTATGGCTACACCTTC,CASSDGLYGYTF
.,.,TRBJ2-2,TRBV7-6,TGTGCCAGCAGCCCCGTACGCGGGTCCCGTGGCACCGGGGAGCTGTTTTTT,CASSPVRGSRGTGELFF
TRBD2,.,TRBJ2-1,TRBV30,TGTGCCTGGAGTGTACTCAGGCGGACTAGCGGGAGGGGCAATGAGCAGTTCTTC,CAWSVLRRTSGRGNEQFF